This TCR beta chain was sequenced for a study of blood T cell repertoires in COVID-19 (dated by TCRdb to about 2020). Regarding the study in general: Samples covering the acute and convalescent phases of COVID-19 were provided by collaborators in the United States, Italy and Spain. Where HLA class I and class II types were available, the types were taken from metadata supplied by the sample provider, not from assay-based typing. The repertoires were released in a freely available public database intended as a resource for research on the immune response to SARS-CoV-2. Nearly every sample came with metadata listing a de-identified subject ID, COVID-19 status, age in years and sex. The prospective study material was composed of cDNA or gDNA derived from T cells, B-cell-depleted T cells, or PBMCs. The dataset comprised deeply sampled blood TCRbeta repertoires from subjects exposed to, actively infected with, or recovered from COVID-19. The samples were drawn from two sources: the first 160 participants of the ongoing ImmuneRACE study, and some 1,300 subjects contributed by 6 global collaborators.

Results and caveats for the whole study, not just this receptor: The quantity of clinical and demographic metadata differed by source and by participant and was supplied without curation.

To note about this clone: Its antigen is not yet known. No clone much larger than this one lies a single base away; base qualities are absent.

Whole blood was collected in K2EDTA tubes by collaborating institutions according to the institutions' own protocols. For TCRbeta analysis, collaborators shipped samples in one of three forms: frozen whole blood, isolated PBMCs, or DNA extracted from either of those sample types. TCRbeta CDR3 regions were amplified from genomic DNA by means of the immunoSEQ Assay, a bias-controlled multiplex PCR. The study's processing was this. Nucleated cell counts per sample were estimated from amplification of reference gene primers within the assay. Sequence reads were collapsed and filtered to measure the absolute abundance of every unique TCRbeta CDR3 rearrangement. For each sample, productive Simpson clonality was calculated as the square root of Simpson's diversity index over productive rearrangements. TCRdb's version of the immuneACCESS table is confined to in-frame rearrangements and falls short of the full clone set. An unresolved V gene accounts for under half of the shortfall where checked; the remainder is of unknown origin. That table furnishes V, J and clone size, whereas the DNA furnished D and trimming. Within this sample are 450,000 to 500,000 clones, with 80% to 90% of them counted one time only. Of the sample, approximately 2.9% falls within the top ten clones.

The CDR3 covers 13 residues, taking in both the cysteine and the phenylalanine. Just CDR3 DNA is preserved here, 39 bases in frame from base 1. A distance of 11 bases separates the germline ends of V and J, which lose 2 bases and 8 bases respectively. CDR1 and CDR2 are read off the germline V gene as SGDLS and YYNGEE. The origin of this receptor is a human donor in a cohort sampled during active COVID-19. This receptor chain uses TRBV9 and TRBJ2-4, with the D gene not confidently named. Sequenced input: peripheral blood. This receptor carries the CDR3 CASSVSAMDIQYF. The DNA sequence reads TGTGCCAGCAGCGTCTCAGCGATGGACATTCAGTACTTC.